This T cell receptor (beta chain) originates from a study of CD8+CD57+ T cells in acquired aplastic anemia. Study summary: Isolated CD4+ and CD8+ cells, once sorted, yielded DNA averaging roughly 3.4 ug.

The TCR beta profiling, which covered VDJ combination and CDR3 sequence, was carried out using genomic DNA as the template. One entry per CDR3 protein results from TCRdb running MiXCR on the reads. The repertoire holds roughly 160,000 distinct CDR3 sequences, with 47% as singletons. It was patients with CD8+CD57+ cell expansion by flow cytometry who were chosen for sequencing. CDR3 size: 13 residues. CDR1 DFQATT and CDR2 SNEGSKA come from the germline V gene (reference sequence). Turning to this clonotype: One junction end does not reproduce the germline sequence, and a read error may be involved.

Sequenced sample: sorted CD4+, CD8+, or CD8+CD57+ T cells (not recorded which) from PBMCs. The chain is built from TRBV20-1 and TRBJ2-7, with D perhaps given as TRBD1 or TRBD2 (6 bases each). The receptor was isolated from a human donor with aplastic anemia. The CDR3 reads CSARGGQSYEQYF. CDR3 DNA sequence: TGCAGTGCGAGAGGGGGGCAATCCTACGAGCAGTACTTC.